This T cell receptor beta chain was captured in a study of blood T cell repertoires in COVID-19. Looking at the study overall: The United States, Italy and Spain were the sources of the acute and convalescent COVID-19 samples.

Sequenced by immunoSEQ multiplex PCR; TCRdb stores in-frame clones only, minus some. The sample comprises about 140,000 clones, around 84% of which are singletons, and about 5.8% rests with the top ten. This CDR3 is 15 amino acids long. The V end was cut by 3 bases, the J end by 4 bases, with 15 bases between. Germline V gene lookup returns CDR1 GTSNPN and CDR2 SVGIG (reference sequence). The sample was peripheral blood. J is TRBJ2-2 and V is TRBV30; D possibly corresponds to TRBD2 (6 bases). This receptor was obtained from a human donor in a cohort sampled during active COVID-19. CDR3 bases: TGTGCCTGGAGGGATACAGTCGGGGGCACCGGGGAGCTGTTTTTT. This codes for CAWRDTVGGTGELFF.